This T cell receptor beta chain was captured by sequencing in a study of T cells in Graves' hyperthyroidism and ophthalmopathy. For the study at large: Initial diagnosis, before any treatment, was when peripheral blood was collected. Findings of the study overall: In the analysis, a 13 V-J model separated ophthalmopathy from stable hyperthyroidism. Blood held most thyroid clonotypes expanded above 0.001 frequency.

The PBMCs were taken from 10 ml of fresh peripheral blood. This clonotype has ten or more counts. The antigen is undetermined. Germline lookup yields CDR1 SEHNR and CDR2 FQNEAQ (reference sequence). The CDR3 is 14 residues long. V lost 5 bases to trimming and J lost 5 bases, with 15 bases between them. RNA transcripts gave rise to amplified TCR beta CDR3 regions. A first-round RT-PCR of the TCR CDR3 used the HTBI primer set. TCRdb redid the calling of the multiplex PCR reads with MiXCR, one entry per CDR3 protein. The repertoire has about 280,000 distinct CDR3 sequences, around 25% of them found once; the top ten carry about 25%.

The receptor's source is a man aged 40-55 years with Graves' hyperthyroidism that later progressed to Graves' ophthalmopathy. The gene calls are TRBV7-9 and TRBJ1-1, with D tentatively TRBD1 (5 bases). Sequences were obtained from blood. CDR3 DNA: TGTGCCAGCAGCCTAAATCAGGGATGGACTGAAGCTTTCTTT. It encodes CASSLNQGWTEAFF.